These 2 T cell receptor beta chains were all obtained from the same sample, sequenced in a study of cytomegalovirus exposure and HLA in healthy donors (dated by TCRdb to the late 2010s). The library was produced with the immunoSEQ multiplex PCR assay. For the multiplex PCR, a mixture combining 60 forward primers for TCR Vbeta segments and 13 reverse primers for TCR Jbeta segments was used. TCRdb carries this immuneACCESS record with in-frame sequences only. Its versions omit some clonotypes, under half of them owing to an unresolved V gene in the studies checked, with the rest unexplained. In this sample the table shows more than 80,000 clones, approximately 76% of which occur a single time. The ten largest account for under 20% of the sample. Sequencing was performed on PBMCs. Receptors originate from a woman aged 55 to 70 in good health and CMV-seropositive.

V gene TRBV27 combines with J gene TRBJ1-5, with D tentatively TRBD1 (6 bases). V shed 0 bases and J shed 6 bases, with 12 bases lying between them. The CDR3 runs to 15 residues. Per the germline V gene, CDR1 is MNHEY and CDR2 is SMNVEV (reference sequence). The CDR3 protein is CASSLSTGSSQPQHF. For the CDR3, the DNA is TGTGCCAGCAGTTTATCGACAGGTTCTAGTCAGCCCCAGCATTTT.

This clone has a count of ten or more. The CDR3 region has the DNA TGTGCCAGTAGTATGTTCGGGGGAGGCTCCTACAATGAGCAGTTCTTC. Protein: CASSMFGGGSYNEQFF. The chain uses TRBV19 and TRBJ2-1, with D possibly being TRBD2 (6 bases). Germline V CDR1 and CDR2: LNHDA, SQIVND (reference sequence). V shed 3 bases and J shed 0 bases, with 12 bases lying between them. The CDR3 sequence is 16 residues long.